This record covers a single T cell receptor beta chain. Antigen specificity is unknown. The data were taken from a study of radiation and T cells in renal cell carcinoma. Study conclusions and caveats: From baseline, blood top tumor clonotypes peaked at 2 weeks post-radiation.

Some clones are missing from TCRdb's copy, which holds only in-frame ones; the method was immunoSEQ multiplex PCR. Found here are roughly 120,000 clones, roughly four fifths of them singletons; the top ten hold 1.5% to 2%. Described time point: blood 2 weeks post-SBRT. Treatment given: 15 Gy SBRT to primary tumor, nephrectomy 4 weeks later. This renal cell carcinoma was of the clear cell type. Trimming removed 1 base at V and 7 bases at J, with 11 bases between. The CDR3 sequence is 14 residues long. Germline V gene data show CDR1 as MGHRA and CDR2 as YSYEKL. The sample here was blood, taken from a patient whose treatment included radiotherapy and nephrectomy. The chain links TRBV4-1 to TRBJ1-5; perhaps TRBD1 as D (5 bases). The TCR was taken from a woman between 55 and 75 years old with renal cell carcinoma. CDR3 in DNA: TGCGCCAGCAGCCAAGGAGGGGACCGGCAGCCCCAGCATTTT. Amino acid sequence: CASSQGGDRQPQHF.